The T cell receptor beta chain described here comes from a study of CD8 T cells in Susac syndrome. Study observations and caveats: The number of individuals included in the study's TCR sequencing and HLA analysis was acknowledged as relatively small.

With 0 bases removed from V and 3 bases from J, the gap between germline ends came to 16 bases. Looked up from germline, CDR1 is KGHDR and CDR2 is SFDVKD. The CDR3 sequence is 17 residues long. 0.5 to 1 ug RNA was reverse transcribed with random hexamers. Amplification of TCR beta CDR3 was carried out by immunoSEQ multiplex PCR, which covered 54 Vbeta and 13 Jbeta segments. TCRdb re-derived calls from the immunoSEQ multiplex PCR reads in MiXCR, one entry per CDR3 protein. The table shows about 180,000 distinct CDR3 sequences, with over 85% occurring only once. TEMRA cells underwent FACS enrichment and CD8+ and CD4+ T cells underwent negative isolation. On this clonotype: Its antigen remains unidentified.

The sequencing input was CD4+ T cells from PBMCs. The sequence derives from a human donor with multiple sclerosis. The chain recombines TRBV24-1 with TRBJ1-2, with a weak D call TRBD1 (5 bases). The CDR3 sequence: CATSDLDPRGGDYGYTF. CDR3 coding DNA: TGTGCCACCAGTGATTTGGACCCCCGGGGAGGGGACTATGGCTACACCTTC.